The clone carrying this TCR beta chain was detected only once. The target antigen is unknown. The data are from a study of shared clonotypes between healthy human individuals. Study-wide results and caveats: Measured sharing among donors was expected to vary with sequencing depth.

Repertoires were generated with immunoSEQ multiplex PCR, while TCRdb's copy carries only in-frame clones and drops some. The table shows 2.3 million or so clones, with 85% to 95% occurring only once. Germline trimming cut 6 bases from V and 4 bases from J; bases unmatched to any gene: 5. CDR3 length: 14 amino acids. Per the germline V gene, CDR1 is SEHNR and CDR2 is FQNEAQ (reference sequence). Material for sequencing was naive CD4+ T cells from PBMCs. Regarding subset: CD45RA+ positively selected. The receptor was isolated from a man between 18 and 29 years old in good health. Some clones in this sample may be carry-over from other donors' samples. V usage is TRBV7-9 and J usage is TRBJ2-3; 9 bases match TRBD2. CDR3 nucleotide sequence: TGTGCCAGCAGATCAGCTAGCGGGGCAGATACGCAGTATTTT. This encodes CASRSASGADTQYF.